The entry below describes one T cell receptor beta chain. The sample originates from a study of blood T cell repertoires in COVID-19. Study context: Acute and convalescent COVID-19 samples came from the United States, Italy and Spain. Sources were T cells, B-cell-depleted T cells, or PBMCs; the material itself was cDNA or gDNA.

Original methodology: Amplified reference gene primers provided the basis for estimating nucleated cell counts. Clones were read by immunoSEQ multiplex PCR, and TCRdb kept only the in-frame ones, dropping some. V and J calls and clone size are as listed in that table; D and trimming were resolved from the DNA. This sample has around 170,000 clones, with 86% found just once. The CDR3 consists of 14 residues. With V trimmed by 5 bases and J by 5 bases, 8 bases remained unmatched. Germline lookup yields CDR1 SGDLS and CDR2 YYNGEE. The clonotype was recovered from a man aged 45-60 years with active or convalescent COVID-19. V and J are TRBV9 and TRBJ2-3; the match to TRBD1 covers 7 bases. The sequenced sample consisted of peripheral blood. The CDR3 sequence is CASSETGVGDTQYF. CDR3 bases: TGTGCCAGCAGTGAAACAGGGGTTGGAGATACGCAGTATTTT.